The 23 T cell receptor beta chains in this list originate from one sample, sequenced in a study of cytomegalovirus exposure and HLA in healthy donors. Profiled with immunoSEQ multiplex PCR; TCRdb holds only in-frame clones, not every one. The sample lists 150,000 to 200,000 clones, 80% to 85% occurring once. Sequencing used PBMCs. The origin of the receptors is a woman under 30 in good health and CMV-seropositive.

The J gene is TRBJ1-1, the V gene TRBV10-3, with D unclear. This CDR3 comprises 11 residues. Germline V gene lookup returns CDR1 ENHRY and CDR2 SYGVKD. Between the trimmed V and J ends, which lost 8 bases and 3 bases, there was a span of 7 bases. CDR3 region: CAILGDTEAFF. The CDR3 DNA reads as TGTGCCATCCTCGGGGACACTGAAGCTTTCTTT.

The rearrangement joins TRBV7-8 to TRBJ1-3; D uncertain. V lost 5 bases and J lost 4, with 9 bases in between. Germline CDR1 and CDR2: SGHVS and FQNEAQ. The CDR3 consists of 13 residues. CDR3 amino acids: CASSRTQGNTIYF. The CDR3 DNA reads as TGTGCCAGCAGCCGCACGCAGGGAAACACCATATATTTT.

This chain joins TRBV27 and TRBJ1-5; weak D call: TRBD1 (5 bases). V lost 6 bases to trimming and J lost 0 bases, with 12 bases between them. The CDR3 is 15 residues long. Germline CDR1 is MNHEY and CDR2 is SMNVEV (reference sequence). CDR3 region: CASRLTENSNQPQHF. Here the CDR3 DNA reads TGTGCCAGCAGACTGACAGAAAATAGCAATCAGCCCCAGCATTTT.

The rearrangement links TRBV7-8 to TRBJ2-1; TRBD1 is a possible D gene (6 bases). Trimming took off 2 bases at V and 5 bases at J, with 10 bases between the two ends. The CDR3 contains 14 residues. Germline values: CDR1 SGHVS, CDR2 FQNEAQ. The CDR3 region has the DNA TGTGCCAGCAGCTTAAGTGGGGGCCACAATGAGCAGTTCTTC. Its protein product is CASSLSGGHNEQFF.

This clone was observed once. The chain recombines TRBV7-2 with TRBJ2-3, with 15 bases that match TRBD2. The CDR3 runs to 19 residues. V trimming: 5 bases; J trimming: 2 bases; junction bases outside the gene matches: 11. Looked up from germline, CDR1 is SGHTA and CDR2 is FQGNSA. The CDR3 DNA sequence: TGTGCCAGCAGCCGGCGCCCAGGGACTAGCGGGGGGTACACAGATACGCAGTATTTT. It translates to CASSRRPGTSGGYTDTQYF.

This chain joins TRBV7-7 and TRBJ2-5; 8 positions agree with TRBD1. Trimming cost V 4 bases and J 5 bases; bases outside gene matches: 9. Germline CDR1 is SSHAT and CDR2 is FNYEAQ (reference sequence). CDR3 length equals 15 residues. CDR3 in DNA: TGTGCCAGCAGCTCCGGACAGGGTACCAGTGAGACCCAGTACTTC. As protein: CASSSGQGTSETQYF.

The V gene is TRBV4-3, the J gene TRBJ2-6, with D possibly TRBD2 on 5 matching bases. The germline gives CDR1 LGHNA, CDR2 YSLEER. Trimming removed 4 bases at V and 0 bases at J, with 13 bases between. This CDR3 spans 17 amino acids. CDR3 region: CASSLQADLSGANVLTF. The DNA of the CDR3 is TGCGCCAGCAGCCTTCAAGCGGACCTCTCTGGGGCCAACGTCCTGACTTTC.

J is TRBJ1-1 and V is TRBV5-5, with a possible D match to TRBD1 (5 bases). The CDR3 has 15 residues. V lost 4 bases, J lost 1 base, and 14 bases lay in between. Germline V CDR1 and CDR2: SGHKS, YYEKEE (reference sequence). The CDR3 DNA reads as TGTGCCAGCAGCCCGGGGACTACTCCGAACACTGAAGCTTTCTTT. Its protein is CASSPGTTPNTEAFF.

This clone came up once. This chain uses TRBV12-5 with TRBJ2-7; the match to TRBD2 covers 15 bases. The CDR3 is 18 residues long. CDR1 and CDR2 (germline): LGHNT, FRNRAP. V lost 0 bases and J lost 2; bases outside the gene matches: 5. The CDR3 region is CASGLVLRTSGGAYEQYF. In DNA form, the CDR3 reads TGTGCTAGTGGTTTGGTACTGAGGACTAGCGGGGGGGCCTACGAGCAGTACTTC.

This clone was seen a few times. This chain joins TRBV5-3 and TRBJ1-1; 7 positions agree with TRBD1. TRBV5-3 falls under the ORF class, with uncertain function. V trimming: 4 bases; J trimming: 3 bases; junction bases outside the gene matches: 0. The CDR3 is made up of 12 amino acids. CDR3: CARSDRDTEAFF. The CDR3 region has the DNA TGTGCCAGAAGCGACAGGGACACTGAAGCTTTCTTT.

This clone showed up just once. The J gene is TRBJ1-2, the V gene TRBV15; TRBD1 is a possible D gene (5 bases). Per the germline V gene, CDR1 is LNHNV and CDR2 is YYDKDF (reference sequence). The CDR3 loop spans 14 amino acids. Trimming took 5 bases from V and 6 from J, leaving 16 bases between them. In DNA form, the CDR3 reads TGTGCCACCAGCCAAGACGGCCCCAGGGATGGCTACACCTTC. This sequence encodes CATSQDGPRDGYTF.

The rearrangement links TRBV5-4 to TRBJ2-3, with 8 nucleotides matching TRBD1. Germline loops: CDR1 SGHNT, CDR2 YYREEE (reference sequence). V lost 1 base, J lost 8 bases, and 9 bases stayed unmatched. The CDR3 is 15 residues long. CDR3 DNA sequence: TGTGCCAGCAGCTTGAAAACAGGGGGTACTACTACGCAGTATTTT. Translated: CASSLKTGGTTTQYF. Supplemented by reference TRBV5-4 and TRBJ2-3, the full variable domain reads ETGVTQSPTHLIKTRGQQVTLRCSSQSGHNTVSWYQQALGQGPQFIFQYYREEENGRGNFPPRFSGLQFPNYSSELNVNALELDDSALYLCASSLKTGGTTTQYFGPGTRLTVL.

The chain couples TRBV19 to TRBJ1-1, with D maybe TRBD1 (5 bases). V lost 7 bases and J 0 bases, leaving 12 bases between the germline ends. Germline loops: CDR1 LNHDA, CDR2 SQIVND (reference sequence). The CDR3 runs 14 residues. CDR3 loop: CASTSRGMNTEAFF. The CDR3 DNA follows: TGTGCCAGTACGTCCCGGGGGATGAACACTGAAGCTTTCTTT. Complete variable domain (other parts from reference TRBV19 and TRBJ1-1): DGGITQSPKYLFRKEGQNVTLSCEQNLNHDAMYWYRQDPGQGLRLIYYSQIVNDFQKGDIAEGYSVSREKKESFPLTVTSAQKNPTAFYLCASTSRGMNTEAFFGQGTRLTVV.

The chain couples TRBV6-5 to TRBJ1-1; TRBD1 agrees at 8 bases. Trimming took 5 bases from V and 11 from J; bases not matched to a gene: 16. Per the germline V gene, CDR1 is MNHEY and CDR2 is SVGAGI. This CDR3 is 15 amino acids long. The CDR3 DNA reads TGTGCCAGCAGTGCACGGGGGCAGGGGGCGCAACGGGCTTTCTTT. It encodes CASSARGQGAQRAFF.

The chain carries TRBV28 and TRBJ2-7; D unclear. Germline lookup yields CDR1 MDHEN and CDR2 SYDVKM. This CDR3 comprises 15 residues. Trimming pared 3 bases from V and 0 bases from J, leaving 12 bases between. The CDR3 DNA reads TGTGCCAGCAGTTTTATCTTCACGAGCTCCTACGAGCAGTACTTC. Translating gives CASSFIFTSSYEQYF.

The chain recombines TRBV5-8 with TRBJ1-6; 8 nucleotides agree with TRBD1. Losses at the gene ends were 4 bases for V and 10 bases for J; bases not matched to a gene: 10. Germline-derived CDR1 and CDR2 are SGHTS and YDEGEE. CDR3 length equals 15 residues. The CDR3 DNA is TGTGCCAGCAGCCCAACCCGGACAGGGAGCTCACCCCTCCACTTT. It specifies CASSPTRTGSSPLHF.

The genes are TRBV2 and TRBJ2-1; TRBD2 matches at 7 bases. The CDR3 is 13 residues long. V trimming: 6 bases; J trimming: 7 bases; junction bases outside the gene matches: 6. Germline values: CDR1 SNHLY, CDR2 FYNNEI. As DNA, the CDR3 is TGTGCCAGCAGCCTGTGGGAGGGTAATGAGCAGTTCTTC. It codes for CASSLWEGNEQFF.

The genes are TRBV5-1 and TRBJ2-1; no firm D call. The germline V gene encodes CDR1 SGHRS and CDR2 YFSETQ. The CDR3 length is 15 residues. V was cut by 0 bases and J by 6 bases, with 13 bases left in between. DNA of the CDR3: TGCGCCAGCAGCTTGGAACGTACTTCCGGCAATGAGCAGTTCTTC. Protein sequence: CASSLERTSGNEQFF.

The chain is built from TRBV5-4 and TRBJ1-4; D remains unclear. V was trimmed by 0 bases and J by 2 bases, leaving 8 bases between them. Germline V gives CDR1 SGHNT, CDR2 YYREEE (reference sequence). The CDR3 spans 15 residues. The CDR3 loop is CASSLAPGTNEKLFF. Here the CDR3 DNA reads TGTGCCAGCAGCTTGGCCCCGGGTACTAATGAAAAACTGTTTTTT.

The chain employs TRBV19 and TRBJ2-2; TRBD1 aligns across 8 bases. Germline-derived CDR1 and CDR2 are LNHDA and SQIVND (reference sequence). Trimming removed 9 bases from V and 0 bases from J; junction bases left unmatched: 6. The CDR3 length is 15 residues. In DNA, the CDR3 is TGTGCCAGCGGACAGGGACATTCGAACACCGGGGAGCTGTTTTTT. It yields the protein CASGQGHSNTGELFF.

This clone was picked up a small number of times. This CDR3 is CASSMTVNQPQHF. CDR3 in DNA: TGTGCCAGCAGCATGACAGTCAATCAGCCCCAGCATTTT. The J gene is TRBJ1-5, the V gene TRBV27; D might be TRBD1 (5 bases). In germline, CDR1 is MNHEY, CDR2 SMNVEV (reference sequence). The CDR3 consists of 13 residues. V lost 6 bases and J lost 3, with 9 bases in between.

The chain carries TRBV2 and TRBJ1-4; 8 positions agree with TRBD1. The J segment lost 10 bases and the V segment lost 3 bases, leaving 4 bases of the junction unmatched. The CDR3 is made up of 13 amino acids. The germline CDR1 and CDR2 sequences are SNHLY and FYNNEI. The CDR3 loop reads CASSESGGGKLFF. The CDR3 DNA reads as TGTGCCAGCAGTGAGTCAGGGGGCGGAAAACTGTTTTTT.

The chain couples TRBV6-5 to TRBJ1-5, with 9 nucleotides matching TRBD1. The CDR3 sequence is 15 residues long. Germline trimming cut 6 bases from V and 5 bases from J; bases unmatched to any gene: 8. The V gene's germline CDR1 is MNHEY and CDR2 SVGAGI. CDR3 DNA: TGTGCCAGCAGAAAGGACAGGGGTCGGGATCAGCCCCAGCATTTT. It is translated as CASRKDRGRDQPQHF.